Listed here are 3 T cell receptor beta chains from one sample, sequenced in a study of CD8+CD57+ T cells in acquired aplastic anemia. Sequencing was done on patients that had shown CD8+CD57+ cell expansion by flow cytometry. The TCR beta profiling, which covered VDJ combination and CDR3 sequence, was carried out using genomic DNA as the template. TCRdb used MiXCR to reprocess the reads, holding one entry per CDR3 protein. This sample carries over 150,000 distinct CDR3 sequences, roughly 63% of them seen once, and the ten largest clones take under 55%. Material for sequencing was sorted CD4+, CD8+, or CD8+CD57+ T cells (not recorded which) from PBMCs. All receptors derive from a human donor with aplastic anemia.

In the case of this clonotype: Mismatch with germline at one junction end may stem from a read error. The chain links TRBV5-1 to TRBJ2-5; a weak D match, TRBD1 (6 bases). This CDR3 comprises 15 residues. The germline V gene has CDR1 SGHRS and CDR2 YFSETQ. The CDR3 here is CASSSMAGVLETQYF. DNA for the CDR3: TGTGCCAGCAGCTCCATGGCAGGGGTACTAGAGACCCAGTACTTC.

The chain uses TRBV10-3 and TRBJ1-2; weak D call: TRBD1 (6 bases). This CDR3 spans 14 amino acids. V shed 4 bases and J shed 5 bases, with 14 bases lying between them. Germline CDR1 is ENHRY and CDR2 is SYGVKD. DNA of the CDR3: TGTGCCATCAGTGGGAGCAATCAGGGGTATGGCTACACCTTC. It specifies CAISGSNQGYGYTF.

Regarding this clonotype: At one boundary the junction diverges from the germline segment, which might be a read error. The V gene is TRBV6-5, the J gene TRBJ2-2, with 7 bases matching TRBD1. CDR1 MNHEY and CDR2 SVGAGI come from the germline V gene. This CDR3 has 15 residues. The CDR3 nucleotides are TGTGCCAGCAGTTACCCACAGGGGAACACCGGGGAGTTGTTTTTT. Its translation: CASSYPQGNTGELFF.